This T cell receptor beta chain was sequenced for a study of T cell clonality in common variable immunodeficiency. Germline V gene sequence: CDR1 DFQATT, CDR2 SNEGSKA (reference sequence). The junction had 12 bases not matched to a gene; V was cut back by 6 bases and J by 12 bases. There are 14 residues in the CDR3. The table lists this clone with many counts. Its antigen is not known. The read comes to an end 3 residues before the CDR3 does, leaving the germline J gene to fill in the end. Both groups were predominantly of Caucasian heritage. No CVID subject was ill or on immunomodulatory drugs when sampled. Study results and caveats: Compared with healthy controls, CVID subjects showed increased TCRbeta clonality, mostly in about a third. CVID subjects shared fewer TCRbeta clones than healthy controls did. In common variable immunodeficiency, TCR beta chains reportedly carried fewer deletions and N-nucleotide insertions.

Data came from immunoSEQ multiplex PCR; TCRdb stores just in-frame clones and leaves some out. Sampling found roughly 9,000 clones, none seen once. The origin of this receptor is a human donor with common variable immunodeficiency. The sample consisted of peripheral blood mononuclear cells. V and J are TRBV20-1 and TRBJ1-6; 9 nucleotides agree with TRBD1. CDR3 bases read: TGCAGTGCCGGGACAGGGTTCCTGGTGGGACCC. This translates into CSAGTGFLVGP. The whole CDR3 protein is CSAGTGFLVGPLHF.